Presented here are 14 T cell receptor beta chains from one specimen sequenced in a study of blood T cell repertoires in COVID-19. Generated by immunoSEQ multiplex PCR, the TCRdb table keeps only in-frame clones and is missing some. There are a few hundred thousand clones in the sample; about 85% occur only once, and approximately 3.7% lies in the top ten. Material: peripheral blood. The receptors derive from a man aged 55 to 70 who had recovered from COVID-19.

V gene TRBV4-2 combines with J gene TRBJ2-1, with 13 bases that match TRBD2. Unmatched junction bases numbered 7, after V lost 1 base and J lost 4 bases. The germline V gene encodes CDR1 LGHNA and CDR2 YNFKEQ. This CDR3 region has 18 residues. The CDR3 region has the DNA TGTGCCAGCAGCCAAGGAGATCCGGGACTAGCGGGGTACAATGAGCAGTTCTTC. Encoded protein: CASSQGDPGLAGYNEQFF.

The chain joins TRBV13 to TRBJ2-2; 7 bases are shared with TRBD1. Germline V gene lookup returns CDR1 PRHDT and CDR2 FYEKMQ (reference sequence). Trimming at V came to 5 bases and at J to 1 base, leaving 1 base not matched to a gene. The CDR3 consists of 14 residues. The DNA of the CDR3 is TGTGCCAGCAGCAGGGACAGGAACACCGGGGAGCTGTTTTTT. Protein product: CASSRDRNTGELFF.

DNA for the CDR3: TGCGCCAGCAGCCTAATTCCGTCCAATATGAACACTGAAGCTTTCTTT. Amino acid sequence: CASSLIPSNMNTEAFF. The rearrangement joins TRBV5-1 to TRBJ1-1; D not certain. With 4 bases removed from V and 0 bases from J, the gap between germline ends came to 16 bases. Germline CDR1 SGHRS, CDR2 YFSETQ. The CDR3 runs to 16 residues.

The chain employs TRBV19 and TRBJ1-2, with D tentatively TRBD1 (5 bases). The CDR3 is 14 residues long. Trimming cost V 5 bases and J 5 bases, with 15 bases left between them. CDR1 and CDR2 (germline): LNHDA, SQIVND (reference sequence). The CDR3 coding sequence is TGTGCCAGTAGTTGGGGCGACAAAAAGTATGGCTACACCTTC. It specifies CASSWGDKKYGYTF.

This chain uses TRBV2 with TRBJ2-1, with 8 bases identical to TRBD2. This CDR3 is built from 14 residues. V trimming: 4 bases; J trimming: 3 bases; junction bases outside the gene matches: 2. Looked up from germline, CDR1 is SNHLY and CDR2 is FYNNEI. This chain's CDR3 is CASSVSGDYNEQFF. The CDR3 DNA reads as TGTGCCAGCAGTGTTAGCGGGGACTACAATGAGCAGTTCTTC.

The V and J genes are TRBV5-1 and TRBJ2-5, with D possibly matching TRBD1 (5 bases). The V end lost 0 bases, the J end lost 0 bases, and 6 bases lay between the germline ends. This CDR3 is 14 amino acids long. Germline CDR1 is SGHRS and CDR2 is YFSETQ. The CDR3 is CASSLEGYQETQYF. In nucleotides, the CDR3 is TGCGCCAGCAGCTTGGAGGGGTACCAAGAGACCCAGTACTTC. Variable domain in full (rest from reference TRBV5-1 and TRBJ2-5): KAGVTQTPRYLIKTRGQQVTLSCSPISGHRSVSWYQQTPGQGLQFLFEYFSETQRNKGNFPGRFSGRQFSNSRSEMNVSTLELGDSALYLCASSLEGYQETQYFGPGTRLLVL.

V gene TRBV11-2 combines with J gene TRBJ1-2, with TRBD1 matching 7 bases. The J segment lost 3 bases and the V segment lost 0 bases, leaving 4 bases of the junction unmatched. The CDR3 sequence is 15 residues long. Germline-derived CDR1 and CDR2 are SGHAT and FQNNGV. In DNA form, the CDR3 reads TGTGCCAGCAGCTTAGATCCGGGACAGCACTATGGCTACACCTTC. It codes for CASSLDPGQHYGYTF.

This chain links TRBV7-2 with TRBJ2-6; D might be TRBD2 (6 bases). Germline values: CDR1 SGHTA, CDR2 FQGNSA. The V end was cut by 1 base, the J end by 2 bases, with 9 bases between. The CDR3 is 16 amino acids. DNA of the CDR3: TGTGCCAGCAGCTTAGTCGGGGGAACTGGGGCCAACGTCCTGACTTTC. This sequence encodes CASSLVGGTGANVLTF.

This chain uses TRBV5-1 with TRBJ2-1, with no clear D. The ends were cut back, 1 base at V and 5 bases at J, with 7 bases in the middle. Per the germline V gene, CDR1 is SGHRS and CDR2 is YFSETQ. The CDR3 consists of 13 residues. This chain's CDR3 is CASSLIQNNEQFF. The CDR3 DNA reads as TGCGCCAGCAGCTTGATACAGAACAATGAGCAGTTCTTC. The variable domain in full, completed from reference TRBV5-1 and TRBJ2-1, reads KAGVTQTPRYLIKTRGQQVTLSCSPISGHRSVSWYQQTPGQGLQFLFEYFSETQRNKGNFPGRFSGRQFSNSRSEMNVSTLELGDSALYLCASSLIQNNEQFFGPGTRLTVL.

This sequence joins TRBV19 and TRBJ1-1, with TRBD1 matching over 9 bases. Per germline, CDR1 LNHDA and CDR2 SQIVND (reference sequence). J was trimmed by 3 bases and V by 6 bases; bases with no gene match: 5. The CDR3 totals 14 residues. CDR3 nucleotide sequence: TGTGCCAGTAGGACCGGGACAGGGTACACTGAAGCTTTCTTT. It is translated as CASRTGTGYTEAFF.

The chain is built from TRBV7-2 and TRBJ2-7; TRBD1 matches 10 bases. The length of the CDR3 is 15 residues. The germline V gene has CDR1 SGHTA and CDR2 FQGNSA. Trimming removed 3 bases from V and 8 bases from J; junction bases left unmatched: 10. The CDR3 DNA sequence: TGTGCCAGCAGCTTGACCGGGACAGGGGAGTTCAAGCAGTACTTC. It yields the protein CASSLTGTGEFKQYF.

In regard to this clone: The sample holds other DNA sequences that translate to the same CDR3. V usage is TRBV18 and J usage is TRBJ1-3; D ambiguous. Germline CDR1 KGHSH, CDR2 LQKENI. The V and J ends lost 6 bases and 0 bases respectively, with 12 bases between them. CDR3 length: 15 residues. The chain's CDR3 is CASSPDKSSGNTIYF. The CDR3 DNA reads TGTGCCAGCTCTCCCGACAAGAGCTCTGGAAACACCATATATTTT.

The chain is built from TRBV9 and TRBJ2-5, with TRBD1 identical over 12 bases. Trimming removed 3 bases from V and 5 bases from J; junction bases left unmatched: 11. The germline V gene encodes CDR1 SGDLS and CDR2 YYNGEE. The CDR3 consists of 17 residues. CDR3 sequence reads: CASSGYRDRGPWETQYF. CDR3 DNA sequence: TGTGCCAGCAGCGGATACCGGGACAGGGGGCCGTGGGAGACCCAGTACTTC.

CDR3: CASRNRASTGNTIYF. For the CDR3, the DNA is TGTGCCAGCAGGAACAGGGCGAGCACTGGAAACACCATATATTTT. J is TRBJ1-3 and V is TRBV2; D might be TRBD1 (6 bases). This CDR3 comprises 15 residues. The V end was cut by 6 bases, the J end by 2 bases, with 14 bases between. Germline-derived CDR1 and CDR2 are SNHLY and FYNNEI.